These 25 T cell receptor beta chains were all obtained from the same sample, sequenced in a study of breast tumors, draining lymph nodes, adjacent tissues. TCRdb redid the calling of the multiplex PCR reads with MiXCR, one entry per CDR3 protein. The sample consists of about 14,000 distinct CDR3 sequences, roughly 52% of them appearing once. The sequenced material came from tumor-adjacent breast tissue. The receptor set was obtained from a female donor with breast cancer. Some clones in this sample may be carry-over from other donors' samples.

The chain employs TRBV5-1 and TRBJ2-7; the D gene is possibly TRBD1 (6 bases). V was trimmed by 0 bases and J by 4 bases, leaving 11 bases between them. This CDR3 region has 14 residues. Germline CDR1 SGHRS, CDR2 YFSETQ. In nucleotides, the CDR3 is TGCGCCAGCAGCTTGGACAGGGAAGTTTACGAGCAGTACTTC. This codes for CASSLDREVYEQYF.

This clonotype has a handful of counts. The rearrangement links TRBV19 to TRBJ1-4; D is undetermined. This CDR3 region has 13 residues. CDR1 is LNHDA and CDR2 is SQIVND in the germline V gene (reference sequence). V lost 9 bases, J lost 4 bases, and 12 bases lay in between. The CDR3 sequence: CASSWSGNEKLFF. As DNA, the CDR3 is TGTGCCAGCAGCTGGAGTGGTAATGAAAAACTGTTTTTT.

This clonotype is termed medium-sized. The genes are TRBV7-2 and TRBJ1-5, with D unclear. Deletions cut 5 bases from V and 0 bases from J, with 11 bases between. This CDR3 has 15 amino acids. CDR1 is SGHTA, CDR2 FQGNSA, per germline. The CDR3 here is CASSRLVDSNQPQHF. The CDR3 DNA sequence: TGTGCCAGCAGCCGTCTCGTAGATAGCAATCAGCCCCAGCATTTT.

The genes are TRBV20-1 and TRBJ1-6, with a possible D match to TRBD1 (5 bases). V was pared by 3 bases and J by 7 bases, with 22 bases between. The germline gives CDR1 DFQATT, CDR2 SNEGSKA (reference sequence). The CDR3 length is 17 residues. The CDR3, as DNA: TGCAGTGCTAGTGGCGGGAAGGGGTATTTGGGAAATTCACCCCTCCACTTT. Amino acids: CSASGGKGYLGNSPLHF.

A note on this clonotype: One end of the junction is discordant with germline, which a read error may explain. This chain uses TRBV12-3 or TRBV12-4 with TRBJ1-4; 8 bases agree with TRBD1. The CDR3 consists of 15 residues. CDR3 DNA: TGTGCCAGCAGCCTGGACAGGGCATTCGAAGAAAAACCGTTTTTT. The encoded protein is CASSLDRAFEEKPFF.

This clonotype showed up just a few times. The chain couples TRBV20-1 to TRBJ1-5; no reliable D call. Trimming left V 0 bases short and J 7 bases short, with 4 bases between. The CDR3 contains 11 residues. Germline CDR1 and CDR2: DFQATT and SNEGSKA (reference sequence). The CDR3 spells CSARDGQPQHF. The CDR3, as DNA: TGCAGTGCTAGAGACGGACAGCCCCAGCATTTT.

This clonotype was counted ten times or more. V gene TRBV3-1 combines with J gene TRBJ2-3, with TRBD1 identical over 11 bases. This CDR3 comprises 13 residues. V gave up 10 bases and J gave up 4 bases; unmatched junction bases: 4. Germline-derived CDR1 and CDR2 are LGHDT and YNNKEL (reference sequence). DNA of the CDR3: TGTGCCACCGGACAGGGGGCTGCAGATACGCAGTATTTT. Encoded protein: CATGQGAADTQYF.

DNA for the CDR3: TGTGCCAGCAGCTTAGGCAGTTCCTATGGCTACACCTTC. Translated: CASSLGSSYGYTF. This chain connects TRBV7-9 to TRBJ1-2, with unresolved D. Trimming removed 1 base from V and 4 bases from J, with 7 bases in between. The CDR3 is made up of 13 amino acids. The germline CDR1 and CDR2 sequences are SEHNR and FQNEAQ (reference sequence). The complete variable domain, with remaining parts taken from reference TRBV7-9 and TRBJ1-2, reads DTGVSQNPRHKITKRGQNVTFRCDPISEHNRLYWYRQTLGQGPEFLTYFQNEAQLEKSRLLSDRFSAERPKGSFSTLEIQRTEQGDSAMYLCASSLGSSYGYTFGSGTRLTVV.

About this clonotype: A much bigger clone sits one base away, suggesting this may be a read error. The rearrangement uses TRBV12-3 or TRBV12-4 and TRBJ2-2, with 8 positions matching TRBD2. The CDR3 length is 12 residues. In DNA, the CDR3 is TGTGCCAGCAGTTTCGGACGGGGGGGGCTGTTTTTT. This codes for CASSFGRGGLFF.

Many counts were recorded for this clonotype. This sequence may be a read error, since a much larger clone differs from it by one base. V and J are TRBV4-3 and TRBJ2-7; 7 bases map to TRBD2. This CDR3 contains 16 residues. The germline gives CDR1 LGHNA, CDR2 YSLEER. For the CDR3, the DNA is TGCGCCAGCATCCAAGGCTGGGGGGGGAGCTCCTACGAGCAGTACTTC. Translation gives CASIQGWGGSSYEQYF.

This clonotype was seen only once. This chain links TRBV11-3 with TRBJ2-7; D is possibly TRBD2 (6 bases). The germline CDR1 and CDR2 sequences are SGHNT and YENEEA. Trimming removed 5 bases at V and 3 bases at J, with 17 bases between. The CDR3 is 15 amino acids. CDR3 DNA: TGTGCCAGCAGCGTGGGAGGTGAGCTAGACTACGAGCAGTACTTC. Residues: CASSVGGELDYEQYF.

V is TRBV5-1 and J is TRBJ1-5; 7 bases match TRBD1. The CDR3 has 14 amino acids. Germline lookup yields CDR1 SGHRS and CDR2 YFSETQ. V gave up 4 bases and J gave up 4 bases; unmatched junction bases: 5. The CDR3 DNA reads TGCGCCAGCAGCGCCGGGACAGTTAATCAGCCCCAGCATTTT. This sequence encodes CASSAGTVNQPQHF.

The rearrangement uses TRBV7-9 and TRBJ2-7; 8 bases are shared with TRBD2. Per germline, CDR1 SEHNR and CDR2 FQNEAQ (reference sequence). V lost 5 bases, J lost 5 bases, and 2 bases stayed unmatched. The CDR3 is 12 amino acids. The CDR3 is CASSQAGDEQYF. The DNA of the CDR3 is TGTGCCAGCAGCCAAGCGGGAGACGAGCAGTACTTC.

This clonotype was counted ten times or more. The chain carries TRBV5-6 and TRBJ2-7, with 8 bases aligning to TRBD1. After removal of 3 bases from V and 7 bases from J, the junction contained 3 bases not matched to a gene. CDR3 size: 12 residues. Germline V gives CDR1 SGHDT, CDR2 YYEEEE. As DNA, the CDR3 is TGTGCCAGCAGCTCGACAGGGGTTGAGCAGTACTTC. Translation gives CASSSTGVEQYF.

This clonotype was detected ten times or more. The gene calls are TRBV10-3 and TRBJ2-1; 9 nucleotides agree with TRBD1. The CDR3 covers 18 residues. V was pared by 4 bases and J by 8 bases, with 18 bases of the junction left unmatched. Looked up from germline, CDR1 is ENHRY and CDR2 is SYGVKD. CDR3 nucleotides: TGTGCCATCAGTGCCCTTCAAGTTTCGGGACAGGGTTTCGATGAGCAGTTCTTC. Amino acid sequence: CAISALQVSGQGFDEQFF.

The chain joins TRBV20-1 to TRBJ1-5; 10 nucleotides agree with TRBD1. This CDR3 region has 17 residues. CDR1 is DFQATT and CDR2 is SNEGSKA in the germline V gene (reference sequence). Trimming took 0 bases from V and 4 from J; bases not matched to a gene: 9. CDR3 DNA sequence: TGCAGTGCTAGAGATAGGGACAGGGGTTATAGAAATCAGCCCCAGCATTTT. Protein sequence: CSARDRDRGYRNQPQHF.

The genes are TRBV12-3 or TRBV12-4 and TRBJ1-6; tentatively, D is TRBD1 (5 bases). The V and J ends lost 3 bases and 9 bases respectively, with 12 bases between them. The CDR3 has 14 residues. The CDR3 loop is CASSFGGGSSPLHF. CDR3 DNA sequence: TGTGCCAGCAGTTTTGGGGGAGGGAGTTCACCCCTCCACTTT.

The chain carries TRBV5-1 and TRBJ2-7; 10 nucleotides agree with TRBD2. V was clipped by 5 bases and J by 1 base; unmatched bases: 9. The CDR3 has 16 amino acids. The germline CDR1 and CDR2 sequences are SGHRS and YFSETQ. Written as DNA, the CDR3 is TGCGCCAGCAGTGGGGAAGCGGGAGGGCCTTCCTACGAGCAGTACTTC. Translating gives CASSGEAGGPSYEQYF.

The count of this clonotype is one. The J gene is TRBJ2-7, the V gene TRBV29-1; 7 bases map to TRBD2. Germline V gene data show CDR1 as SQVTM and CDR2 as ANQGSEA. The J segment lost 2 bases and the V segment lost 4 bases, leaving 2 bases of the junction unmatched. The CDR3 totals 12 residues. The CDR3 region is CSVASGTYEQYF. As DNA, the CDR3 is TGCAGCGTTGCTAGCGGAACCTACGAGCAGTACTTC.

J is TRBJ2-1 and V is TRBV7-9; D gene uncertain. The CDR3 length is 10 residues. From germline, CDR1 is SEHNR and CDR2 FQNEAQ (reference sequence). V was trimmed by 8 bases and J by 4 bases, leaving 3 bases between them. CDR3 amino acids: CASGYNEQFF. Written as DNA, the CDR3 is TGTGCCAGCGGGTACAATGAGCAGTTCTTC.

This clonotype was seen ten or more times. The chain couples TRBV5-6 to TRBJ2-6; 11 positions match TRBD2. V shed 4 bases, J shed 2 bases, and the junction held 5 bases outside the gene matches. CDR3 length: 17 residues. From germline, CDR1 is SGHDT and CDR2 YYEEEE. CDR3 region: CASSPLAGGTGANVLTF. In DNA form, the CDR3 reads TGTGCCAGCAGCCCCCTAGCGGGAGGTACTGGGGCCAACGTCCTGACTTTC. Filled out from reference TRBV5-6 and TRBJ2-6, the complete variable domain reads DAGVTQSPTHLIKTRGQQVTLRCSPKSGHDTVSWYQQALGQGPQFIFQYYEEEERQRGNFPDRFSGHQFPNYSSELNVNALLLGDSALYLCASSPLAGGTGANVLTFGAGSRLTVL.

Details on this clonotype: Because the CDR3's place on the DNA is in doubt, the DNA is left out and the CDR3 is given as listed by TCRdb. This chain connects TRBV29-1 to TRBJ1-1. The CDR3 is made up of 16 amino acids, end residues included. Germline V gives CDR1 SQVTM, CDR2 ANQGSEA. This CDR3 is CSIYLCSVVRNTEAFF.

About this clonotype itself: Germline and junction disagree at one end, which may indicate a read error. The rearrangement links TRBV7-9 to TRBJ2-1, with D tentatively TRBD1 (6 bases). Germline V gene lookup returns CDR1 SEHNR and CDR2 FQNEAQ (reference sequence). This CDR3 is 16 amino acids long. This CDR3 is CATSRGFGSSYNEQFF. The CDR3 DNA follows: TGTGCCACCAGCAGGGGATTCGGTAGCTCCTACAATGAGCAGTTCTTC.

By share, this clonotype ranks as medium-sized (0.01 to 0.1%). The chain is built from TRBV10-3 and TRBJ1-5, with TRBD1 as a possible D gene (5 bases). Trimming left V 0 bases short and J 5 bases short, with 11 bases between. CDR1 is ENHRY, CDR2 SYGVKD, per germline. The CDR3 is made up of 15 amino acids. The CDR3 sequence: CAISESQGGDQPQHF. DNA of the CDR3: TGTGCCATCAGTGAGTCTCAGGGAGGGGATCAGCCCCAGCATTTT.

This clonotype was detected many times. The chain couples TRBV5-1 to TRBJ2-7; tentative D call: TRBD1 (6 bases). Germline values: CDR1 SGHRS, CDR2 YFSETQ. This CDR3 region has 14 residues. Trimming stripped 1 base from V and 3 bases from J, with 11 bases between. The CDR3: CASSLQGFLYEQYF. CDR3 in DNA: TGCGCCAGCAGCTTGCAGGGGTTCCTCTACGAGCAGTACTTC.